This record concerns one T cell receptor beta chain sequence. The CDR3 consists of 16 residues. Germline loops: CDR1 MDHEN, CDR2 SYDVKM. The V and J ends lost 3 bases and 0 bases respectively, with 14 bases between them. This record belongs to a study of blood T cell repertoires in COVID-19. About the research overall: PBMCs, B-cell-depleted T cells, or T cells were the source of the cDNA or gDNA that made up the material.

Authors' methods: Reference gene primer amplification yielded estimated nucleated cell counts. Sequenced by immunoSEQ multiplex PCR; TCRdb stores in-frame clones only, minus some. The V and J calls and the clone size are those of that table, but D and trimming were determined from the DNA. The table shows 300,000 to 450,000 clones, with 75% to 90% occurring only once. The chain recombines TRBV28 with TRBJ1-2; a possible D gene is TRBD1 (5 bases). The receptor was isolated from a woman aged 18-29 years with acute or convalescent COVID-19. Sequencing was performed on peripheral blood. CDR3 bases: TGTGCCAGCAGTTTCACCGTAGGGGTCACTAACTATGGCTACACCTTC. Its translation is CASSFTVGVTNYGYTF.